One sample yielded the 17 T cell receptor beta chains listed below, sequenced in a study of shared clonotypes between healthy human individuals. Clones were sequenced by immunoSEQ multiplex PCR, and TCRdb holds only the in-frame ones, with some missing. This table holds 1.6 million or so clones, just under 99% found once. The sequencing sample was made of naive CD4+ T cells sorted from blood. Documented subset: CD45RA+ positively selected. All receptors derive from a young man in good health.

The chain couples TRBV7-9 to TRBJ1-4; the D is unclear. This CDR3 spans 10 amino acids. CDR1 is SEHNR, CDR2 FQNEAQ, per germline (reference sequence). Deletions cut 5 bases from V and 8 bases from J, with 3 bases between. DNA of the CDR3: TGTGCCAGCAGCACCGAAAAACTGTTTTTT. As protein: CASSTEKLFF.

The chain carries TRBV27 and TRBJ1-1, with 8 bases identical to TRBD1. This CDR3 is built from 13 residues. Germline V gene data show CDR1 as MNHEY and CDR2 as SMNVEV (reference sequence). J was trimmed by 5 bases and V by 6 bases; bases with no gene match: 5. CDR3 nucleotide sequence: TGTGCCAGCAGGCTAACAGGGGGGACTGAAGCTTTCTTT. It codes for CASRLTGGTEAFF.

The chain is built from TRBV5-4 and TRBJ2-1; TRBD2 matches at 10 bases. The length of the CDR3 is 15 residues. J lost 7 bases, V lost 0 bases, and 4 bases had no gene match. From germline, CDR1 is SGHNT and CDR2 YYREEE (reference sequence). CDR3 protein: CASSLVAGGRNEQFF. DNA for the CDR3: TGTGCCAGCAGCTTGGTAGCGGGAGGTAGGAATGAGCAGTTCTTC.

The chain joins TRBV15 to TRBJ1-5; D ambiguous. The CDR3 contains 13 residues. The germline V and J ends were trimmed by 0 bases and 9 bases, with 9 bases remaining between them. Germline lookup yields CDR1 LNHNV and CDR2 YYDKDF (reference sequence). CDR3 protein: CATSRDHVGPQHF. For the CDR3, the DNA is TGTGCCACCAGCAGAGATCACGTTGGGCCCCAGCATTTT.

The chain uses TRBV19 and TRBJ2-5, with D uncertain. The germline V and J ends were trimmed by 3 bases and 4 bases, with 9 bases remaining between them. Per the germline V gene, CDR1 is LNHDA and CDR2 is SQIVND (reference sequence). The CDR3 has 13 residues. The DNA of the CDR3 is TGTGCCAGTAGTATGGAAGGGTCAGAGACCCAGTACTTC. Residues: CASSMEGSETQYF. Supplemented by reference TRBV19 and TRBJ2-5, the full variable domain reads DGGITQSPKYLFRKEGQNVTLSCEQNLNHDAMYWYRQDPGQGLRLIYYSQIVNDFQKGDIAEGYSVSREKKESFPLTVTSAQKNPTAFYLCASSMEGSETQYFGPGTRLLVL.

The rearrangement uses TRBV2 and TRBJ2-7; 7 bases are a match to TRBD1. The CDR3 runs 15 residues. J gave up 0 bases and V 10 bases, and 12 bases lay outside the gene matches. CDR1 SNHLY and CDR2 FYNNEI come from the germline V gene. In nucleotides, the CDR3 is TGTGCCAACTCCCCGGGACAGTTTAACTCCTACGAGCAGTACTTC. Translated, it gives CANSPGQFNSYEQYF.

CDR3 coding DNA: TGTGCCAGCTCACCTAGGCGGGAGGGCCCGGGCGAGCAGTACTTC. Translated, it gives CASSPRREGPGEQYF. This chain uses TRBV18 with TRBJ2-7; 9 positions match TRBD2. The CDR3 has 15 residues. Germline CDR1 is KGHSH and CDR2 is LQKENI. V shed 3 bases, J shed 6 bases, and the junction held 9 bases outside the gene matches.

This CDR3 reads CASSFLAGEGETQYF. The CDR3 bases are TGTGCCAGCAGCTTCCTAGCGGGAGAAGGAGAGACCCAGTACTTC. The V gene is TRBV5-4, the J gene TRBJ2-5; 10 nucleotides align to TRBD2. The CDR3 runs 15 residues. Germline V gene lookup returns CDR1 SGHNT and CDR2 YYREEE (reference sequence). V shed 2 bases, J shed 4 bases, and the junction held 5 bases outside the gene matches.

The V and J genes are TRBV5-4 and TRBJ2-7; no clear D gene. Germline lookup yields CDR1 SGHNT and CDR2 YYREEE (reference sequence). Trimming shortened V by 1 base and J by 2 bases, and 25 bases separated the two germline ends. The CDR3 is 19 amino acids. CDR3 sequence: CASSLSSWAPDWVTYEQYF. The CDR3 DNA is TGTGCCAGCAGCTTGTCCTCTTGGGCACCCGATTGGGTTACCTACGAGCAGTACTTC. Looking up the rest from reference TRBV5-4 and TRBJ2-7 gives the full variable domain: ETGVTQSPTHLIKTRGQQVTLRCSSQSGHNTVSWYQQALGQGPQFIFQYYREEENGRGNFPPRFSGLQFPNYSSELNVNALELDDSALYLCASSLSSWAPDWVTYEQYFGPGTRLTVT.

This sequence joins TRBV14 and TRBJ1-1; 11 bases match TRBD1. The length of the CDR3 is 16 residues. Trimming cost V 4 bases and J 3 bases; bases outside gene matches: 7. Germline V gene sequence: CDR1 SGHDN, CDR2 FVKESK. DNA for the CDR3: TGTGCCAGCAGCCTTCGGACAGGGGGCTTTGACACTGAAGCTTTCTTT. Protein product: CASSLRTGGFDTEAFF.

The chain couples TRBV5-4 to TRBJ2-1; D uncertain. CDR1 and CDR2 (germline): SGHNT, YYREEE (reference sequence). V was cut by 4 bases and J by 2 bases, with 13 bases left in between. The CDR3 is made up of 15 amino acids. CDR3 in DNA: TGTGCCAGCAGCATCGGGCCCGAAACCTACAATGAGCAGTTCTTC. Its translation: CASSIGPETYNEQFF.

In its sample, this clone was seen once. The same CDR3 can be traced to other DNA sequences in this sample. V gene TRBV5-1 combines with J gene TRBJ2-3; D is ambiguous. In germline, CDR1 is SGHRS, CDR2 YFSETQ. V lost 4 bases, J lost 3 bases, and 6 bases lay in between. This CDR3 comprises 12 residues. This chain's CDR3 is CASSVTTDTQYF. The CDR3 DNA sequence: TGCGCCAGCAGCGTTACAACAGATACGCAGTATTTT.

Written as DNA, the CDR3 is TGTGCCAGCAGTTTACCGCAGGCGGGAGGGCCGTGGGAGCAGTTCTTC. This gives the protein CASSLPQAGGPWEQFF. V usage is TRBV28 and J usage is TRBJ2-1; TRBD2 aligns across 9 bases. V shed 2 bases, J shed 10 bases, and the junction held 12 bases outside the gene matches. This CDR3 is built from 16 residues. Germline-derived CDR1 and CDR2 are MDHEN and SYDVKM.

The gene calls are TRBV2 and TRBJ2-1, with 12 nucleotides matching TRBD2. With V trimmed by 2 bases and J by 9 bases, 5 bases remained unmatched. Germline-derived CDR1 and CDR2 are SNHLY and FYNNEI. This CDR3 comprises 15 residues. In DNA, the CDR3 is TGTGCCAGCAGTGAAAGGGCTAGCGGGAGGGGTGAGCAGTTCTTC. It translates to CASSERASGRGEQFF.

In the case of this clone: One end of the junction fails to match germline, which may point to a read error. The CDR3 nucleotides are TGTGCCAGCAGCGTAGCTAGCGGGAGCTCCTACGAGCAGTACTTC. It encodes CASSVASGSSYEQYF. The rearrangement uses TRBV7-2 and TRBJ2-7; 10 bases line up with TRBD2. Germline V gives CDR1 SGHTA, CDR2 FQGNSA. The CDR3 totals 15 residues.

The rearrangement uses TRBV5-8 and TRBJ2-5, with TRBD2 identical over 11 bases. From germline, CDR1 is SGHTS and CDR2 YDEGEE. The CDR3 is made up of 16 amino acids. Germline trimming cut 0 bases from V and 2 bases from J; bases unmatched to any gene: 3. DNA for the CDR3: TGTGCCAGCAGCTTGGGGGTAGCGGGAGGGCAAGAGACCCAGTACTTC. Translation gives CASSLGVAGGQETQYF. The complete variable domain, with remaining parts taken from reference TRBV5-8 and TRBJ2-5, reads EAGVTQSPTHLIKTRGQQATLRCSPISGHTSVYWYQQALGLGLQFLLWYDEGEERNRGNFPPRFSGRQFPNYSSELNVNALELEDSALYLCASSLGVAGGQETQYFGPGTRLLVL.

V is TRBV9 and J is TRBJ1-2, with D possibly matching TRBD1 (6 bases). The CDR3 sequence is 14 residues long. Looked up from germline, CDR1 is SGDLS and CDR2 is YYNGEE. V dropped 4 bases and J dropped 2 bases, with 12 bases sitting between them. The CDR3 nucleotides read TGTGCCAGCAGCCATCCTAGGGGGAACTATGGCTACACCTTC. This gives the protein CASSHPRGNYGYTF. The variable domain in full, completed from reference TRBV9 and TRBJ1-2, reads DSGVTQTPKHLITATGQRVTLRCSPRSGDLSVYWYQQSLDQGLQFLIQYYNGEERAKGNILERFSAQQFPDLHSELNLSSLELGDSALYFCASSHPRGNYGYTFGSGTRLTVV.